The sequence of this T cell receptor (beta chain) was determined in a study of tissue T cells after allogeneic stem cell transplantation. Study-wide findings and caveats: Only a limited share of tissue TCRs appeared in blood or spleen. TCR repertoires tracked anatomic similarity, regardless of disease or transplant status. Limitations included a small, clinically heterogeneous cohort and limited sampling depth.

A word on this clone: Its specificity is not known.

Comparators without hematopoietic cell transplant had other cancers, at least five gastrointestinal samples, and no known gastrointestinal disease. Clones were read by immunoSEQ multiplex PCR, and TCRdb kept only the in-frame ones, dropping some. The table has 8,000 to 10,000 clones, roughly 64% seen once; the top ten hold approximately 8.8%. The clonotype was recovered from a woman aged 18-55 years with breast cancer. Sequences were derived from tissue from the ileum, sampled at autopsy.

CDR3 protein: CASSQTSQGQGNYGYTF. The CDR3 nucleotides read TGTGCCAGCTCGCAGACCAGCCAGGGACAGGGGAACTATGGCTACACCTTC. The chain recombines TRBV18 with TRBJ1-2; 10 bases are shared with TRBD1. CDR1 is KGHSH and CDR2 is LQKENI in the germline V gene. This CDR3 spans 17 amino acids. Trimming cost V 6 bases and J 2 bases; bases outside gene matches: 12.